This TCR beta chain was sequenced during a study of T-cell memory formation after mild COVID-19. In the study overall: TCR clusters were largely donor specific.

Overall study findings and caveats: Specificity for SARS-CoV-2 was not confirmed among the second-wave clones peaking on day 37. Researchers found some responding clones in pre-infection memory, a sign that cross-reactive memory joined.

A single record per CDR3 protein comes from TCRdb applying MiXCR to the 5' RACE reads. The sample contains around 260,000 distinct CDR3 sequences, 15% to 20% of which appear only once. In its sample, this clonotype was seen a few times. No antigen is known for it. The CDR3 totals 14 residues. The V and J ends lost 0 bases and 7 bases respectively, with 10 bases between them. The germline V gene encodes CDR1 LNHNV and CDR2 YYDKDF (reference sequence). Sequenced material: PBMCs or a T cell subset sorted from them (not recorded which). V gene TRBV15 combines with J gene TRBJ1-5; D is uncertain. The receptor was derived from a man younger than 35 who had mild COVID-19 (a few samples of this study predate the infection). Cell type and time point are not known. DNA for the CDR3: TGTGCCACCAGCAGAGATGCGGTATCCCAGCCCCAGCATTTT. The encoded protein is CATSRDAVSQPQHF.